The 30 T cell receptor beta chains in this list originate from one sample, sequenced in a study of cytomegalovirus exposure and HLA in healthy donors. Use of 60 Vbeta and 13 Jbeta primers characterized the PCR. TCRdb's table, derived via immunoSEQ multiplex PCR, lists solely in-frame clones and lacks some. This sample has approximately 95,000 clones; 78% occur once, and the top ten carry 4.1%. The sequenced sample consisted of PBMCs. These receptors all stem from a woman in her forties in good health and CMV-seropositive.

This chain uses TRBV13 with TRBJ2-6; possible D gene TRBD1, 5 bases. Per germline, CDR1 PRHDT and CDR2 FYEKMQ (reference sequence). CDR3 length: 15 amino acids. V was pared by 4 bases and J by 4 bases, with 11 bases between. The CDR3 DNA sequence: TGTGCCAGCAGCTACGGCAGGGCCGGGGCCAACGTCCTGACTTTC. This encodes CASSYGRAGANVLTF. The full variable domain, with the rest looked up from reference TRBV13 and TRBJ2-6, is AAGVIQSPRHLIKEKRETATLKCYPIPRHDTVYWYQQGPGQDPQFLISFYEKMQSDKGSIPDRFSAQQFSDYHSELNMSSLELGDSALYFCASSYGRAGANVLTFGAGSRLTVL.

The chain employs TRBV30 and TRBJ1-1; tentatively, D is TRBD1 (5 bases). CDR1 and CDR2 (germline): GTSNPN, SVGIG (reference sequence). Trimming took off 7 bases at V and 4 bases at J, with 16 bases between the two ends. This CDR3 contains 13 residues. For the CDR3, the DNA is TGTGCCTACAAGGGGCTCTGGGGCACTGAAGCTTTCTTT. It specifies CAYKGLWGTEAFF.

A few counts support this clone. V is TRBV11-2 and J is TRBJ1-2; D gene uncertain. This CDR3 is built from 13 residues. Deletions cut 1 base from V and 7 bases from J, with 10 bases between. Germline-derived CDR1 and CDR2 are SGHAT and FQNNGV. CDR3 sequence (DNA): TGTGCCAGCAGCTTAGCGGGATCGAGTGGCTACACCTTC. Translated: CASSLAGSSGYTF.

V usage is TRBV6-6 and J usage is TRBJ2-3, with D uncertain. The V end lost 4 bases, the J end lost 0 bases, and 11 bases lay between the germline ends. This CDR3 has 15 amino acids. The germline V gene encodes CDR1 MNHNY and CDR2 SVGAGI (reference sequence). The CDR3 DNA sequence: TGTGCCAGCAGTTCCCCTGCGGCTAGCACAGATACGCAGTATTTT. Its protein product is CASSSPAASTDTQYF.

Here the CDR3 DNA reads TGCAGCGTTGAATACAGGGGCATGGGCACAGATACGCAGTATTTT. This encodes CSVEYRGMGTDTQYF. The genes are TRBV29-1 and TRBJ2-3; TRBD1 agrees at 7 bases. The CDR3 is 15 amino acids. In germline, CDR1 is SQVTM, CDR2 ANQGSEA. V shed 2 bases and J 1 base; nucleotides not matched to a gene: 6.

The chain links TRBV10-3 to TRBJ1-2, with 10 positions matching TRBD1. This CDR3 has 14 residues. V shed 3 bases, J shed 7 bases, and the junction held 5 bases outside the gene matches. Germline V gives CDR1 ENHRY, CDR2 SYGVKD. The CDR3 DNA is TGTGCCATCAGTGATGACAGGGGGCGATTTGGCTACACCTTC. It is translated as CAISDDRGRFGYTF.

Details on this clone: Other DNA sequences within the sample encode an identical CDR3. The V call is TRBV2, the J call TRBJ1-1; D is unclear. The CDR3 is 13 residues long. The germline CDR1 and CDR2 sequences are SNHLY and FYNNEI. V dropped 4 bases and J dropped 1 base, with 7 bases sitting between them. DNA of the CDR3: TGTGCCAGCAGTGTAGTTAGGAACACTGAAGCTTTCTTT. Protein product: CASSVVRNTEAFF.

In this sample, this clone turned up a few times. The CDR3 sequence: CASSEGTVGNTIYF. In DNA, the CDR3 is TGCGCCAGCAGTGAAGGGACAGTAGGAAACACCATATATTTT. The chain recombines TRBV10-2 with TRBJ1-3, with TRBD1 matching 7 bases. V trimming: 3 bases; J trimming: 4 bases; junction bases outside the gene matches: 3. The CDR3 extends over 14 amino acids. Germline V gene sequence: CDR1 WSHSY, CDR2 SAAADI.

The chain uses TRBV11-2 and TRBJ2-2; a possible D gene is TRBD2 (6 bases). The germline V and J ends were trimmed by 2 bases and 2 bases, with 12 bases remaining between them. The CDR3 totals 16 residues. Germline V gene lookup returns CDR1 SGHAT and CDR2 FQNNGV. Written as DNA, the CDR3 is TGTGCCAGCAGCTTACACGTTAGCGGTAACACCGGGGAGCTGTTTTTT. Translation: CASSLHVSGNTGELFF.

This chain uses TRBV5-1 with TRBJ2-7; TRBD2 might be the D (6 bases). This CDR3 contains 14 residues. V was cut by 3 bases and J by 3 bases, with 13 bases left in between. Germline CDR1 reads SGHRS; CDR2 reads YFSETQ. The chain's CDR3 is CASSSTGLFYEQYF. The CDR3 bases are TGCGCCAGCAGCTCGACGGGACTCTTCTACGAGCAGTACTTC.

This clone was observed once. The chain carries TRBV6-5 and TRBJ2-1; D gene ambiguous. V was clipped by 0 bases and J by 7 bases, with 10 bases between them. CDR1 and CDR2 from the germline V gene are MNHEY and SVGAGI. This CDR3 is 14 amino acids long. CDR3 bases: TGTGCCAGCAGTTACTCGATCTTCCGGAATGAGCAGTTCTTC. Its protein product is CASSYSIFRNEQFF.

This clone was detected a few times. V and J are TRBV7-9 and TRBJ2-1; a weak D match, TRBD1 (5 bases). The V and J ends lost 5 bases and 4 bases respectively, with 6 bases between them. Germline lookup yields CDR1 SEHNR and CDR2 FQNEAQ (reference sequence). This CDR3 is 12 amino acids long. The CDR3 is CASSNRYNEQFF. The CDR3 bases are TGTGCCAGCAGCAACAGGTACAATGAGCAGTTCTTC.

The chain has TRBV6-5 and TRBJ1-5; TRBD1 matches at 8 bases. V trimming: 8 bases; J trimming: 3 bases; junction bases outside the gene matches: 3. The germline CDR1 and CDR2 sequences are MNHEY and SVGAGI. This CDR3 spans 13 amino acids. CDR3 residues: CASSDRDNQPQHF. DNA for the CDR3: TGTGCCAGCTCGGACAGGGACAATCAGCCCCAGCATTTT.

The genes are TRBV18 and TRBJ1-4; TRBD1 is a possible D gene (5 bases). Germline lookup yields CDR1 KGHSH and CDR2 LQKENI. The V gene lost 6 bases and the J gene lost 5 bases, with 10 bases spanning the gap. CDR3 length: 13 residues. The CDR3 bases are TGTGCCAGCTCCGAGACAGAGAATGAAAAACTGTTTTTT. Its protein is CASSETENEKLFF.

V usage is TRBV2 and J usage is TRBJ1-5; tentative D call: TRBD1 (5 bases). This CDR3 spans 14 amino acids. CDR1 and CDR2 (germline): SNHLY, FYNNEI. Trimming took 8 bases from V and 5 from J, leaving 16 bases between them. CDR3 DNA: TGTGCCAGCGTCCCGGTCCCGGGGGATCAGCCCCAGCATTTT. It specifies CASVPVPGDQPQHF.

This rearrangement joins TRBV30 to TRBJ1-6, with TRBD1 as a possible D gene (5 bases). V gave up 4 bases and J gave up 10 bases, with 20 bases separating them. The CDR3 is made up of 15 amino acids. Germline V gene lookup returns CDR1 GTSNPN and CDR2 SVGIG (reference sequence). The CDR3 DNA reads TGTGCCTGGACTCTTTCACGGGAGGGACGGTCACCCCTCCACTTT. Its translation: CAWTLSREGRSPLHF.

The chain recombines TRBV7-9 with TRBJ2-3, with unresolved D. The CDR3 runs 15 residues. Germline CDR1 is SEHNR and CDR2 is FQNEAQ (reference sequence). V dropped 3 bases and J dropped 1 base, with 11 bases sitting between them. CDR3 in DNA: TGTGCCAGCAGCTTTGAACCAGCGCGCACAGATACGCAGTATTTT. It codes for CASSFEPARTDTQYF.

V usage is TRBV6-7 and J usage is TRBJ2-7; tentatively, D is TRBD2 (7 bases). TRBV6-7 is an open reading frame, and its role is uncertain. The CDR3 is 15 residues long. With 5 bases removed from V and 5 bases from J, the gap between germline ends came to 19 bases. In DNA, the CDR3 is TGTGCCAGCAGTCACCCGGGGGGCGATGGGGACGAGCAGTACTTC. Translation gives CASSHPGGDGDEQYF.

The chain couples TRBV6-5 to TRBJ2-5; TRBD2 aligns across 12 bases. V dropped 2 bases and J dropped 2; count of bases not matched to a gene: 0. This CDR3 is 15 amino acids long. Germline values: CDR1 MNHEY, CDR2 SVGAGI. The CDR3 here is CASSYGTSGQETQYF. The CDR3 DNA follows: TGTGCCAGCAGTTACGGGACTAGCGGGCAAGAGACCCAGTACTTC.

For the CDR3, the DNA is TGTGCCAGCAGTCCGGGAGGAGGCACCGGGGAGCTGTTTTTT. Translated: CASSPGGGTGELFF. V is TRBV6-4 and J is TRBJ2-2; 7 bases are shared with TRBD2. This CDR3 contains 14 residues. V lost 5 bases, J lost 4 bases, and 4 bases stayed unmatched. Germline V CDR1 and CDR2: MRHNA, SNTAGT.

The V and J genes are TRBV5-6 and TRBJ2-7, with TRBD1 as a possible D gene (5 bases). The germline gives CDR1 SGHDT, CDR2 YYEEEE. Trimming took 3 bases from V and 4 from J, leaving 20 bases between them. This CDR3 is 16 amino acids long. The CDR3 protein is CASSSRVTGQIYEQYF. Here the CDR3 DNA reads TGTGCCAGCAGCTCCCGGGTTACAGGCCAGATTTACGAGCAGTACTTC.

The chain uses TRBV28 and TRBJ1-4; a weak D match, TRBD1 (5 bases). V lost 5 bases and J 6 bases, leaving 16 bases between the germline ends. There are 15 residues in the CDR3. CDR1 and CDR2 from the germline V gene are MDHEN and SYDVKM. The CDR3 sequence is CASSRTRGGYEKLFF. DNA for the CDR3: TGTGCCAGCAGTCGTACCCGGGGGGGATATGAAAAACTGTTTTTT.

The chain combines TRBV6-1 with TRBJ2-7; TRBD2 matches 11 bases. V shed 4 bases, J shed 2 bases, and the junction held 7 bases outside the gene matches. From germline, CDR1 is MNHNS and CDR2 SASEGT. The CDR3 runs 16 residues. The CDR3 DNA is TGTGCCAGCAGTGCCTTAGCGGGAGGGCCTACCTACGAGCAGTACTTC. Translation: CASSALAGGPTYEQYF.

J is TRBJ2-1 and V is TRBV5-8, with 11 bases matching TRBD2. The CDR3 consists of 17 residues. The J segment lost 4 bases and the V segment lost 4 bases, leaving 10 bases of the junction unmatched. Per germline, CDR1 SGHTS and CDR2 YDEGEE. CDR3 sequence: CASSIGSTSGNYNEQFF. As DNA, the CDR3 is TGTGCCAGCAGCATCGGATCGACTAGCGGGAATTACAATGAGCAGTTCTTC. Full variable domain (outside the CDR3, taken from reference TRBV5-8 and TRBJ2-1): EAGVTQSPTHLIKTRGQQATLRCSPISGHTSVYWYQQALGLGLQFLLWYDEGEERNRGNFPPRFSGRQFPNYSSELNVNALELEDSALYLCASSIGSTSGNYNEQFFGPGTRLTVL.

The chain has TRBV7-8 and TRBJ2-1; 9 nucleotides match TRBD2. The CDR3 has 15 amino acids. The J segment lost 5 bases and the V segment lost 3 bases, leaving 5 bases of the junction unmatched. CDR1 SGHVS and CDR2 FQNEAQ come from the germline V gene. The CDR3 protein is CASSLREGPNNEQFF. In nucleotides, the CDR3 is TGTGCCAGCAGCTTGCGGGAGGGCCCCAACAATGAGCAGTTCTTC. Complete variable domain (other parts from reference TRBV7-8 and TRBJ2-1): GAGVSQSPRYKVAKRGQDVALRCDPISGHVSLFWYQQALGQGPEFLTYFQNEAQLDKSGLPSDRFFAERPEGSVSTLKIQRTQQEDSAVYLCASSLREGPNNEQFFGPGTRLTVL.

This chain connects TRBV7-9 to TRBJ2-5; 7 positions match TRBD1. From germline, CDR1 is SEHNR and CDR2 FQNEAQ (reference sequence). There are 17 residues in the CDR3. Losses at the gene ends were 3 bases for V and 1 base for J; bases not matched to a gene: 11. The CDR3 sequence is CASSFGLPTGAQETQYF. DNA of the CDR3: TGTGCCAGCAGCTTCGGGCTTCCCACAGGGGCCCAAGAGACCCAGTACTTC. The complete variable domain, with remaining parts taken from reference TRBV7-9 and TRBJ2-5, reads DTGVSQNPRHKITKRGQNVTFRCDPISEHNRLYWYRQTLGQGPEFLTYFQNEAQLEKSRLLSDRFSAERPKGSFSTLEIQRTEQGDSAMYLCASSFGLPTGAQETQYFGPGTRLLVL.

V usage is TRBV7-6 and J usage is TRBJ2-7, with 10 nucleotides matching TRBD1. J was trimmed by 1 base and V by 7 bases; bases with no gene match: 4. The CDR3 has 14 amino acids. CDR1 and CDR2 (germline): SGHVS, FNYEAQ. CDR3 DNA: TGTGCCAGCACCCGGGGACAGGGGTCCTACGAGCAGTACTTC. It encodes CASTRGQGSYEQYF.

Comments on this clone: This likely stems from a read error, as it lies one base from a far larger clone. Other DNA variants within this sample encode the same CDR3. The rearrangement uses TRBV4-1 and TRBJ2-2; TRBD1 might be the D (5 bases). This CDR3 has 15 residues. V gave up 1 base and J gave up 3 bases, with 9 bases separating them. The germline V gene encodes CDR1 MGHRA and CDR2 YSYEKL. CDR3 bases: TGCGCCAGCAGCCAAGGGGGCGTGGACACCGGGGAGCTGTTTTTT. This sequence encodes CASSQGGVDTGELFF.

The chain combines TRBV6-5 with TRBJ2-7; no reliable D call. Germline CDR1 and CDR2: MNHEY and SVGAGI. The CDR3 is 13 residues long. V was cut by 0 bases and J by 7 bases, with 10 bases left in between. The DNA for the CDR3 is TGTGCCAGCAGTTACTCTCCGGGTCAAGAGCAGTACTTC. Protein: CASSYSPGQEQYF.

This chain links TRBV6-5 with TRBJ2-4; TRBD2 aligns across 8 bases. The CDR3 is 14 residues long. The ends lost 7 bases at V and 3 bases at J; junction bases unmatched: 5. Germline CDR1 is MNHEY and CDR2 is SVGAGI. The CDR3 is CASIPGGYKNIQYF. The CDR3 nucleotides are TGTGCCAGCATCCCGGGAGGGTACAAAAACATTCAGTACTTC.